One sample yielded the 30 T cell receptor beta chains listed below, sequenced in a study of blood T cell repertoires in COVID-19. Method: immunoSEQ multiplex PCR; TCRdb's copy keeps in-frame clones and lacks some. Seen here are tens of thousands of clones, roughly 87% observed once, and the top ten hold around 28%. Sample: peripheral blood. The receptors stem from a man aged 50 to 60 with acute or convalescent COVID-19.

This clone was observed a single time. This sequence joins TRBV28 and TRBJ1-2, with a tentative D call TRBD1 (5 bases). There are 14 residues in the CDR3. Germline V gives CDR1 MDHEN, CDR2 SYDVKM. Trimming pared 7 bases from V and 4 bases from J, leaving 16 bases between. CDR3 sequence reads: CASKAGNHGYGYTF. DNA for the CDR3: TGTGCCAGCAAGGCAGGGAATCATGGCTATGGCTACACCTTC.

The rearrangement joins TRBV7-3 to TRBJ1-1; D not certain. Trimming left V 6 bases short and J 4 bases short, with 15 bases between. In germline, CDR1 is SGHTA, CDR2 FQGTGA. The CDR3 runs to 14 residues. The CDR3, as DNA: TGTGCCAGCAGTAAGGAGATGGTTGGCACTGAAGCTTTCTTT. Translated: CASSKEMVGTEAFF.

The gene calls are TRBV7-9 and TRBJ2-4; 10 nucleotides align to TRBD1. The junction had 5 bases not matched to a gene; V was cut back by 4 bases and J by 2 bases. Germline V gives CDR1 SEHNR, CDR2 FQNEAQ (reference sequence). The CDR3 spans 16 residues. The CDR3 nucleotides read TGTGCCAGCAGCTCGCCGGGACAGGGGACCAAAAACATTCAGTACTTC. Its protein product is CASSSPGQGTKNIQYF.

The V and J genes are TRBV11-2 and TRBJ2-7, with TRBD1 as a possible D gene (6 bases). With 2 bases removed from V and 0 bases from J, the gap between germline ends came to 23 bases. CDR1 is SGHAT and CDR2 is FQNNGV in the germline V gene. This CDR3 has 19 residues. The CDR3 reads CASSLNSKGYRASSYEQYF. In nucleotides, the CDR3 is TGTGCCAGCAGCTTAAATTCTAAGGGTTACAGGGCCAGCTCCTACGAGCAGTACTTC.

The rearrangement links TRBV7-9 to TRBJ1-1; 8 bases line up with TRBD1. The CDR3 totals 13 residues. The ends lost 5 bases at V and 5 bases at J; junction bases unmatched: 4. Germline V CDR1 and CDR2: SEHNR, FQNEAQ (reference sequence). The CDR3 sequence: CASSRTGLTEAFF. The CDR3 DNA sequence: TGTGCCAGCAGCCGGACAGGGTTAACTGAAGCTTTCTTT.

The genes are TRBV6-1 and TRBJ2-7; D uncertain. V lost 2 bases and J 0 bases, leaving 11 bases between the germline ends. CDR3 size: 15 residues. The V gene's germline CDR1 is MNHNS and CDR2 SASEGT. CDR3 region: CASSERRGTSYEQYF. CDR3 nucleotides: TGTGCCAGCAGTGAACGTAGAGGCACCTCCTACGAGCAGTACTTC.

This chain links TRBV6-5 with TRBJ2-3; 9 positions agree with TRBD1. There are 15 residues in the CDR3. Trimming removed 6 bases from V and 3 bases from J; junction bases left unmatched: 7. Germline CDR1 and CDR2: MNHEY and SVGAGI. CDR3 nucleotide sequence: TGTGCCAGCAGCGCCGGGACAGGGATGACAGATACGCAGTATTTT. Translating gives CASSAGTGMTDTQYF.

This clone was seen a few times. This chain uses TRBV27 with TRBJ2-1, with a weak D call TRBD2 (6 bases). Germline V lookup: CDR1 MNHEY, CDR2 SMNVEV (reference sequence). The CDR3 has 16 amino acids. The V gene lost 7 bases and the J gene lost 0 bases, with 16 bases spanning the gap. For the CDR3, the DNA is TGTGCCAGCAACCCAGGCGGGGCCCGCTCCTACAATGAGCAGTTCTTC. Amino acid sequence: CASNPGGARSYNEQFF.

V and J are TRBV5-1 and TRBJ2-3, with TRBD1 matching over 9 bases. After removal of 5 bases from V and 2 bases from J, the junction contained 15 bases not matched to a gene. This CDR3 has 18 amino acids. The germline V gene has CDR1 SGHRS and CDR2 YFSETQ. CDR3 region: CASRLPILGTGNTDTQYF. The DNA of the CDR3 is TGCGCCAGCAGGCTCCCTATTCTTGGGACAGGGAACACAGATACGCAGTATTTT.

V gene TRBV9 combines with J gene TRBJ1-4; D not resolved. V was shortened by 4 bases and J by 8 bases, with 18 bases between the two germline ends. The CDR3 covers 15 residues. Germline V CDR1 and CDR2: SGDLS, YYNGEE. The CDR3 loop reads CASSMGNGRGEKLFF. The CDR3 DNA reads as TGTGCCAGCAGCATGGGGAACGGGCGAGGGGAAAAACTGTTTTTT.

The chain carries TRBV10-3 and TRBJ2-7, with 10 bases aligning to TRBD2. Germline CDR1 is ENHRY and CDR2 is SYGVKD. The CDR3 consists of 14 residues. With V trimmed by 8 bases and J by 1 base, 5 bases remained unmatched. CDR3 amino acids: CAISVAGGSYEQYF. The DNA of the CDR3 is TGTGCCATCTCCGTAGCGGGGGGTTCCTACGAGCAGTACTTC.

The J gene is TRBJ2-7, the V gene TRBV19, with 8 bases aligning to TRBD1. Trimming removed 4 bases from V and 4 bases from J; junction bases left unmatched: 6. The CDR3 has 14 amino acids. Germline-derived CDR1 and CDR2 are LNHDA and SQIVND (reference sequence). CDR3 DNA sequence: TGTGCCAGTAGTAAGACAGGGGAGAGGTACGAGCAGTACTTC. Its translation is CASSKTGERYEQYF.

The chain links TRBV5-1 to TRBJ1-1, with D uncertain. V was clipped by 2 bases and J by 5 bases, with 16 bases between them. Per the germline V gene, CDR1 is SGHRS and CDR2 is YFSETQ. The CDR3 spans 15 residues. CDR3 sequence (DNA): TGCGCCAGCAGCTTTGGGCCACCCGGTGGAACTGAAGCTTTCTTT. It yields the protein CASSFGPPGGTEAFF.

Comments on this clone: Different DNA sequences within this sample yield the same CDR3. The V gene is TRBV7-9, the J gene TRBJ2-7; tentatively, D is TRBD2 (6 bases). This CDR3 comprises 14 residues. CDR1 SEHNR and CDR2 FQNEAQ come from the germline V gene (reference sequence). Trimming shortened V by 1 base and J by 0 bases, and 7 bases separated the two germline ends. Here the CDR3 DNA reads TGTGCCAGCAGCTTAGTCGGGGGCTCCTACGAGCAGTACTTC. The encoded protein is CASSLVGGSYEQYF.

This clone was seen once. The rearrangement uses TRBV7-8 and TRBJ2-1, with 9 positions matching TRBD1. With V trimmed by 1 base and J by 4 bases, 2 bases remained unmatched. The CDR3 is 15 amino acids. Germline-derived CDR1 and CDR2 are SGHVS and FQNEAQ. The CDR3: CASSLVGQGYNEQFF. CDR3 coding DNA: TGTGCCAGCAGCTTAGTAGGACAGGGGTACAATGAGCAGTTCTTC. The whole variable domain, filled in from reference TRBV7-8 and TRBJ2-1, reads GAGVSQSPRYKVAKRGQDVALRCDPISGHVSLFWYQQALGQGPEFLTYFQNEAQLDKSGLPSDRFFAERPEGSVSTLKIQRTQQEDSAVYLCASSLVGQGYNEQFFGPGTRLTVL.

This chain connects TRBV6-6 to TRBJ1-1, with TRBD1 identical over 10 bases. With V trimmed by 2 bases and J by 0 bases, 3 bases remained unmatched. Germline-derived CDR1 and CDR2 are MNHNY and SVGAGI (reference sequence). The CDR3 is 16 residues long. Here the CDR3 reads CASSYGTGALNTEAFF. The DNA for the CDR3 is TGTGCCAGCAGTTACGGGACAGGGGCGTTGAACACTGAAGCTTTCTTT.

The chain employs TRBV28 and TRBJ1-6; D unresolved. The CDR3 has 12 amino acids. Germline assignment: CDR1 MDHEN and CDR2 SYDVKM. V lost 6 bases and J 6 bases, leaving 6 bases between the germline ends. The CDR3 spells CASRRVNSPLHF. Written as DNA, the CDR3 is TGTGCCAGCAGGAGAGTTAATTCACCCCTCCACTTT.

V and J are TRBV10-3 and TRBJ2-5, with 12 nucleotides matching TRBD2. CDR1 is ENHRY, CDR2 SYGVKD, per germline. The CDR3 has 14 amino acids. V shed 6 bases, J shed 5 bases, and the junction held 4 bases outside the gene matches. The CDR3 is CAISETSGGETQYF. Here the CDR3 DNA reads TGTGCCATCAGCGAGACTAGCGGGGGTGAGACCCAGTACTTC.

The chain uses TRBV6-5 and TRBJ2-7, with 11 bases that match TRBD2. The CDR3 is 13 residues long. V lost 7 bases, J lost 5 bases, and 4 bases stayed unmatched. The germline V gene encodes CDR1 MNHEY and CDR2 SVGAGI. Here the CDR3 DNA reads TGTGCCAGCACTAGCGGGGGGCAAAACGAGCAGTACTTC. It encodes CASTSGGQNEQYF.

CDR3 coding DNA: TGTGCCTGGAGTACCTGGAGAGGGGGTCTTTTCAGGGAGCTGTTTTTT. As protein: CAWSTWRGGLFRELFF. This chain connects TRBV30 to TRBJ2-2, with a weak D call TRBD1 (6 bases). Trimming removed 2 bases from V and 9 bases from J, with 22 bases in between. CDR3 length: 16 amino acids. Germline assignment: CDR1 GTSNPN and CDR2 SVGIG (reference sequence).

This clone is a singleton in its sample. The J gene is TRBJ2-7, the V gene TRBV27; D is perhaps TRBD1 (6 bases). V was shortened by 5 bases and J by 3 bases, with 14 bases between the two germline ends. CDR1 is MNHEY and CDR2 is SMNVEV in the germline V gene (reference sequence). The CDR3 has 14 residues. CDR3 sequence: CASSPDRPVYEQYF. In DNA, the CDR3 is TGTGCCAGCAGTCCCGACAGGCCAGTCTACGAGCAGTACTTC.

The genes are TRBV2 and TRBJ1-5; 7 bases are shared with TRBD1. CDR3 length equals 15 residues. The junction had 5 bases not matched to a gene; V was cut back by 6 bases and J by 0 bases. Germline CDR1 is SNHLY and CDR2 is FYNNEI. The chain's CDR3 is CASSRGQVSNQPQHF. The CDR3 DNA is TGTGCCAGCAGCCGAGGACAGGTTAGCAATCAGCCCCAGCATTTT.

V and J are TRBV6-5 and TRBJ2-1; TRBD2 matches 8 bases. The length of the CDR3 is 15 residues. Germline CDR1 reads MNHEY; CDR2 reads SVGAGI. The junction had 9 bases not matched to a gene; V was cut back by 5 bases and J by 6 bases. CDR3 in amino acids: CASSLSSGLANEQFF. CDR3 bases: TGTGCCAGCAGTCTCAGCAGCGGACTAGCCAATGAGCAGTTCTTC.

This chain joins TRBV24-1 and TRBJ1-5; 8 bases are a match to TRBD1. Germline CDR1 and CDR2: KGHDR and SFDVKD. V was pared by 4 bases and J by 2 bases, with 6 bases of the junction left unmatched. The CDR3 sequence is 16 residues long. The CDR3 DNA is TGTGCCACCAGTGAAGGACAGGGCGCGGGCAATCAGCCCCAGCATTTT. Translation: CATSEGQGAGNQPQHF.

The chain couples TRBV5-6 to TRBJ1-3, with a tentative D call TRBD1 (6 bases). The V end was cut by 4 bases, the J end by 4 bases, with 15 bases between. The CDR3 is 15 amino acids. Germline V gene lookup returns CDR1 SGHDT and CDR2 YYEEEE. The CDR3 DNA is TGTGCCAGCAGCCCTCCGGGGGGCTCAGGAAACACCATATATTTT. It codes for CASSPPGGSGNTIYF.

V usage is TRBV7-9 and J usage is TRBJ1-1; no firm D call. Looked up from germline, CDR1 is SEHNR and CDR2 is FQNEAQ (reference sequence). The germline V and J ends were trimmed by 1 base and 1 base, with 10 bases remaining between them. The CDR3 runs to 15 residues. CDR3 residues: CASSLGVRGNTEAFF. CDR3 DNA: TGTGCCAGCAGCTTAGGGGTACGGGGGAACACTGAAGCTTTCTTT.

The rearrangement joins TRBV5-1 to TRBJ2-7, with 10 bases lining up with TRBD2. V lost 0 bases to trimming and J lost 3 bases; unmatched junction nucleotides: 0. The CDR3 spans 14 residues. The V gene's germline CDR1 is SGHRS and CDR2 YFSETQ. The CDR3 sequence: CASSLVAGGYEQYF. The CDR3 DNA is TGCGCCAGCAGCTTGGTAGCGGGGGGCTACGAGCAGTACTTC.

The CDR3 loop is CASSTTGTQYSNQPQHF. The CDR3 coding sequence is TGTGCCAGCAGCACAACCGGGACACAGTATAGCAATCAGCCCCAGCATTTT. The genes are TRBV7-9 and TRBJ1-5; tentatively, D is TRBD1 (6 bases). V was pared by 5 bases and J by 0 bases, with 17 bases between. The CDR3 totals 17 residues. Germline lookup yields CDR1 SEHNR and CDR2 FQNEAQ (reference sequence).

V and J are TRBV2 and TRBJ1-1, with D perhaps TRBD1 (6 bases). The CDR3 runs 14 residues. Germline CDR1 is SNHLY and CDR2 is FYNNEI. Trimming pared 6 bases from V and 3 bases from J, leaving 14 bases between. CDR3 sequence: CASSEQGVDTEAFF. CDR3 nucleotide sequence: TGTGCCAGCAGCGAACAGGGTGTCGACACTGAAGCTTTCTTT.

V usage is TRBV29-1 and J usage is TRBJ1-2; 9 bases are a match to TRBD1. Unmatched junction bases numbered 7, after V lost 7 bases and J lost 7 bases. Germline V lookup: CDR1 SQVTM, CDR2 ANQGSEA. This CDR3 is built from 12 residues. Here the CDR3 DNA reads TGCAGCGGGGGGGACAGGGATCGTGGCTACACCTTC. Protein sequence: CSGGDRDRGYTF.